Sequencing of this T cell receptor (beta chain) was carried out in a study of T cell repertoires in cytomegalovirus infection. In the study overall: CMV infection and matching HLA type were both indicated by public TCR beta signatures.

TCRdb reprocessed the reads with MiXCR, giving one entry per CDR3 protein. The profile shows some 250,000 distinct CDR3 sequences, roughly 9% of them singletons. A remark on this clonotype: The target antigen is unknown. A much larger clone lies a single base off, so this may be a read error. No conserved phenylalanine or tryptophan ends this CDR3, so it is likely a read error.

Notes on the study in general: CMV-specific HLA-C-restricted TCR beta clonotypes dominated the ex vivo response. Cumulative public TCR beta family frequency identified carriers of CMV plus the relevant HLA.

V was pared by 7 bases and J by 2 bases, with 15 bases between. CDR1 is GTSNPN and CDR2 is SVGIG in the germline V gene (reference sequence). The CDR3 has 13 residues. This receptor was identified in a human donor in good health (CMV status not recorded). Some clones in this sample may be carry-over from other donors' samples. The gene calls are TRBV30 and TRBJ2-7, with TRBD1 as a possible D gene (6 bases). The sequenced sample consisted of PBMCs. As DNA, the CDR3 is TGTGCCTACACCAAACAGGGAACCTACGAGCAGTACCTC. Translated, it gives CAYTKQGTYEQYL.